This paragraph covers one T cell receptor (beta chain) sequence. This record belongs to a study of CXCR3-negative and CXCR3-positive naive CD8 T cells. The CDR3 is 16 residues long. Germline-derived CDR1 and CDR2 are LNHNV and YYDKDF (reference sequence). Through 5' RACE with UMI labels, the TRB cDNA libraries were prepared. TCRdb reworked the 5' RACE reads into one entry per CDR3 protein, no DNA. This table holds 69,000 or so distinct CDR3 sequences. The source of this sequence is a human donor in good health. Some clones in this sample may be carry-over from other donors' samples. What was sequenced was naive CXCR3- CD8+ T cells from blood. Subset defined: CD45RO-CCR7+CD27+CD95- naive CD8+ T cells lacking CXCR3 (TNR3-). V and J are TRBV15 and TRBJ2-1; TCRdb lists TRBD2, though no DNA is available to test this call. The chain's CDR3 is CATSRDSGGAYNEQFF.